The clone carrying this TCR beta chain was counted once. Its antigen is not known. The data derive from a study of Ad26.COV2.S vaccination and SARS-CoV-2 variants. At the level of the study: Doses of Ad26.COV2.S were injected into muscle once or twice, 56 days apart. Study-wide results and caveats: Similar non-spike TCR breadth was observed in recipients of vaccine and of placebo. Higher spike-specific TCR breadth was found in vaccine recipients than in placebo recipients.

The CDR3 consists of 12 residues. Trimming removed 5 bases at V and 10 bases at J, with 12 bases between. Germline V gives CDR1 SGHTA, CDR2 FQGNSA. Assay: immunoSEQ multiplex PCR; the TCRdb copy retains only in-frame clones and omits some. This sample yields 300,000 to 400,000 clones, of which about 82% are seen a single time; 1.9% belongs to the top ten. Documented treatment: some 20 received Ad26.COV2.S at low or high dose, single or two shots; five or six received placebo; per-sample allocation not given. Following the first vaccine or placebo injection, samples were taken on day 63. The origin of this receptor is a person aged 18-60 years who received the Ad26.COV2.S COVID-19 vaccine or a placebo. Sample: peripheral blood, taken in a trial of Ad26.COV2.S vaccine versus placebo. The chain carries TRBV7-2 and TRBJ2-1; no definite D call. Here the CDR3 reads CASSPAVREQFF. Written as DNA, the CDR3 is TGTGCCAGCAGCCCCGCAGTCAGGGAGCAGTTCTTC.